A single sample is the source of the 13 T cell receptor beta chains below, sequenced in a study of Tregs in tolerant kidney transplant recipients. Some clones are missing from TCRdb's copy, which holds only in-frame ones; the method was immunoSEQ multiplex PCR. The data show about 15,000 clones, just under 80% seen once. The sequenced sample was Tregs from blood, obtained before the transplant. The receptors originated from a human donor who received a combined kidney and bone marrow transplant.

The CDR3 coding sequence is TGTGCCAGCAGCGTACAGGGGGTTGCCGTTGAAAAACTGTTTTTT. Residues: CASSVQGVAVEKLFF. The chain carries TRBV11-2 and TRBJ1-4; 8 bases line up with TRBD1. The CDR3 loop spans 15 amino acids. V was pared by 5 bases and J by 7 bases, with 9 bases of the junction left unmatched. CDR1 is SGHAT, CDR2 FQNNGV, per germline. The variable domain in full, completed from reference TRBV11-2 and TRBJ1-4, reads EAGVAQSPRYKIIEKRQSVAFWCNPISGHATLYWYQQILGQGPKLLIQFQNNGVVDDSQLPKDRFSAERLKGVDSTLKIQPAKLEDSAVYLCASSVQGVAVEKLFFGSGTQLSVL.

J is TRBJ2-1 and V is TRBV9, with 8 bases matching TRBD2. The CDR3 totals 15 residues. V lost 0 bases, J lost 2 bases, and 1 base stayed unmatched. Per the germline V gene, CDR1 is SGDLS and CDR2 is YYNGEE. The CDR3 protein is CASSVGRGAYNEQFF. CDR3 nucleotide sequence: TGTGCCAGCAGCGTAGGGCGGGGGGCCTACAATGAGCAGTTCTTC.

This clone was seen just once. The V call is TRBV25-1, the J call TRBJ1-1; D gene uncertain. Germline CDR1 is MGHDK and CDR2 is SYGVNS. V was shortened by 7 bases and J by 5 bases, with 8 bases between the two germline ends. The CDR3 consists of 11 residues. CDR3 sequence (DNA): TGTGCCAGCAAGGAGGTGACTGAAGCTTTCTTT. This sequence encodes CASKEVTEAFF.

The chain is built from TRBV5-1 and TRBJ2-5; D possibly corresponds to TRBD1 (5 bases). V gave up 5 bases and J gave up 0 bases, with 11 bases separating them. The CDR3 is 14 residues long. CDR1 is SGHRS, CDR2 YFSETQ, per germline. As DNA, the CDR3 is TGCGCCAGCAGGGACCGACAGTACCAAGAGACCCAGTACTTC. Protein product: CASRDRQYQETQYF. Variable domain in full (rest from reference TRBV5-1 and TRBJ2-5): KAGVTQTPRYLIKTRGQQVTLSCSPISGHRSVSWYQQTPGQGLQFLFEYFSETQRNKGNFPGRFSGRQFSNSRSEMNVSTLELGDSALYLCASRDRQYQETQYFGPGTRLLVL.

The chain uses TRBV27 and TRBJ2-3; 13 nucleotides align to TRBD2. V lost 7 bases to trimming and J lost 2 bases; unmatched junction nucleotides: 6. CDR1 and CDR2 (germline): MNHEY, SMNVEV (reference sequence). This CDR3 comprises 16 residues. This CDR3 reads CASKGTSGVPTDTQYF. For the CDR3, the DNA is TGTGCCAGCAAGGGGACTAGCGGGGTTCCCACAGATACGCAGTATTTT.

The genes are TRBV10-3 and TRBJ1-1; a weak D match, TRBD1 (5 bases). The V end lost 3 bases, the J end lost 9 bases, and 17 bases lay between the germline ends. This CDR3 contains 14 residues. The germline V gene has CDR1 ENHRY and CDR2 SYGVKD. CDR3 region: CAISDSTGARKAFF. The CDR3 DNA reads TGTGCCATCAGTGATAGTACTGGGGCGCGGAAAGCTTTCTTT.

In DNA, the CDR3 is TGTGCCAGCAGCGCGACACACAACCGGGGGATCTACAATGAGCAGTTCTTC. Its translation is CASSATHNRGIYNEQFF. The genes are TRBV11-2 and TRBJ2-1, with D tentatively TRBD2 (6 bases). From germline, CDR1 is SGHAT and CDR2 FQNNGV. This CDR3 comprises 17 residues. V was shortened by 5 bases and J by 3 bases, with 20 bases between the two germline ends.

This clone was observed a handful of times. The V call is TRBV19, the J call TRBJ1-1; TRBD1 agrees at 7 bases. Germline V gene lookup returns CDR1 LNHDA and CDR2 SQIVND (reference sequence). V lost 4 bases and J lost 2; bases outside the gene matches: 7. This CDR3 region has 15 residues. The CDR3 protein is CASSTWDSRNTEAFF. The CDR3 nucleotides read TGTGCCAGTAGTACCTGGGACAGCAGAAACACTGAAGCTTTCTTT.

This chain links TRBV19 with TRBJ2-7, with 10 positions matching TRBD1. This CDR3 has 13 residues. The V segment lost 6 bases and the J segment 2 bases; nucleotides outside the gene matches: 1. Germline V CDR1 and CDR2: LNHDA, SQIVND (reference sequence). In nucleotides, the CDR3 is TGTGCCAGTAGAGGGACAGGGGCCTACGAGCAGTACTTC. Residues: CASRGTGAYEQYF.

The chain has TRBV19 and TRBJ1-5, with D unresolved. V lost 3 bases and J 5 bases, leaving 8 bases between the germline ends. This CDR3 region has 13 residues. Germline CDR1 LNHDA, CDR2 SQIVND (reference sequence). CDR3 amino acids: CASSMRAHQPQHF. CDR3 DNA sequence: TGTGCCAGTAGTATGAGGGCCCATCAGCCCCAGCATTTT.

The chain is built from TRBV9 and TRBJ2-5; 7 positions match TRBD2. The germline gives CDR1 SGDLS, CDR2 YYNGEE. J lost 1 base, V lost 1 base, and 4 bases had no gene match. The CDR3 consists of 15 residues. CDR3 coding DNA: TGTGCCAGCAGCGTAAGCCTAGCGGCCCAAGAGACCCAGTACTTC. It is translated as CASSVSLAAQETQYF.

The chain employs TRBV7-9 and TRBJ2-3, with D unclear. V lost 5 bases, J lost 4 bases, and 10 bases lay in between. This CDR3 is 13 amino acids long. CDR1 is SEHNR, CDR2 FQNEAQ, per germline (reference sequence). The CDR3 loop is CASSLLSADTQYF. As DNA, the CDR3 is TGTGCCAGCAGCCTCCTTTCTGCAGATACGCAGTATTTT.

The chain recombines TRBV5-1 with TRBJ2-5, with D hard to call. From germline, CDR1 is SGHRS and CDR2 YFSETQ. Trimming removed 2 bases from V and 7 bases from J, with 9 bases in between. The CDR3 contains 12 residues. CDR3 coding DNA: TGCGCCAGCAGCTTCACAGCCGGGACCCAGTACTTC. Its translation: CASSFTAGTQYF.